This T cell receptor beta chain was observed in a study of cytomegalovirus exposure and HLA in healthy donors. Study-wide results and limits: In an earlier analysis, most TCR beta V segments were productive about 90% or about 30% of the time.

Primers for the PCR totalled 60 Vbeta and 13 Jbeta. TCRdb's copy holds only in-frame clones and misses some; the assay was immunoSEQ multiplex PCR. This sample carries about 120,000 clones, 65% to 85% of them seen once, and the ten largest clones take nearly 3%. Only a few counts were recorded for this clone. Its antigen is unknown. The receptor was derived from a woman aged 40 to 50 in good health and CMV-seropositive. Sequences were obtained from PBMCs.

The CDR3 DNA sequence: TGTGCCTGGAGTTTGGACAGTACCTATCAGCCCCAGCATTTT. Its translation is CAWSLDSTYQPQHF. J is TRBJ1-5 and V is TRBV30; D may be TRBD1 (6 bases). Germline V gene lookup returns CDR1 GTSNPN and CDR2 SVGIG (reference sequence). The V gene lost 2 bases and the J gene lost 5 bases, with 13 bases spanning the gap. The CDR3 totals 14 residues.